Following are 14 T cell receptor beta chains from one sample sequenced in a study of graft-versus-host responses after intestinal transplantation. Repertoires were generated with immunoSEQ multiplex PCR, while TCRdb's copy carries only in-frame clones and drops some. The sample records about 120,000 clones, approximately 95% being singletons. No antigen has been assigned to these receptors. The input for sequencing was unstimulated CD8+ T cells sorted from spleen or lymph node cells, taken before intestinal transplant. The origin of the receptors is a human donor who received an intestinal transplant.

The J gene is TRBJ1-5, the V gene TRBV27; D not resolved. Germline V gene lookup returns CDR1 MNHEY and CDR2 SMNVEV (reference sequence). The CDR3 sequence is 15 residues long. Trimming removed 6 bases at V and 0 bases at J, with 12 bases between. CDR3: CASRLRSYSNQPQHF. CDR3 DNA sequence: TGTGCCAGCAGATTACGGAGTTATAGCAATCAGCCCCAGCATTTT.

The chain is built from TRBV2 and TRBJ2-7, with 9 bases identical to TRBD1. J gave up 2 bases and V 6 bases, and 8 bases lay outside the gene matches. Germline V CDR1 and CDR2: SNHLY, FYNNEI. CDR3 size: 15 residues. The CDR3 sequence: CASRLRGDRAYEQYF. Written as DNA, the CDR3 is TGTGCCAGCAGACTCAGGGGGGACAGGGCCTACGAGCAGTACTTC.

The genes are TRBV5-4 and TRBJ1-2, with 9 nucleotides matching TRBD1. The germline gives CDR1 SGHNT, CDR2 YYREEE (reference sequence). The CDR3 has 15 amino acids. V gave up 4 bases and J gave up 1 base; unmatched junction bases: 5. CDR3 DNA sequence: TGTGCCAGCAGCCCAGGGACAGGGCTTAACTATGGCTACACCTTC. The encoded protein is CASSPGTGLNYGYTF.

The rearrangement joins TRBV29-1 to TRBJ1-3; D remains ambiguous. The germline gives CDR1 SQVTM, CDR2 ANQGSEA. CDR3 length: 13 residues. V lost 3 bases, J lost 3 bases, and 9 bases lay in between. Here the CDR3 DNA reads TGCAGCGTTGACACATCGGGTGGAAACACCATATATTTT. This encodes CSVDTSGGNTIYF.

With regard to this clone: The same CDR3 can be traced to other DNA sequences in this sample. This chain uses TRBV9 with TRBJ1-2, with a tentative D call TRBD1 (5 bases). The CDR3 sequence is 12 residues long. Germline V gene lookup returns CDR1 SGDLS and CDR2 YYNGEE. V was pared by 0 bases and J by 5 bases, with 5 bases between. The chain's CDR3 is CASSVAGYGYTF. The CDR3 DNA reads TGTGCCAGCAGCGTAGCAGGGTATGGCTACACCTTC. The full variable domain, in which reference TRBV9 and TRBJ1-2 provide the parts outside the CDR3, is DSGVTQTPKHLITATGQRVTLRCSPRSGDLSVYWYQQSLDQGLQFLIQYYNGEERAKGNILERFSAQQFPDLHSELNLSSLELGDSALYFCASSVAGYGYTFGSGTRLTVV.

This sequence joins TRBV28 and TRBJ2-7; 10 bases map to TRBD1. V gave up 10 bases and J gave up 5 bases; unmatched junction bases: 11. This CDR3 is 14 amino acids long. Per the germline V gene, CDR1 is MDHEN and CDR2 is SYDVKM. CDR3 sequence (DNA): TGTGCCACCCTAGAGGGACAGGGGCTCGACGAGCAGTACTTC. The encoded protein is CATLEGQGLDEQYF.

This chain links TRBV25-1 with TRBJ1-5; 7 bases are a match to TRBD1. V trimming: 6 bases; J trimming: 7 bases; junction bases outside the gene matches: 12. The CDR3 extends over 15 amino acids. The germline V gene has CDR1 MGHDK and CDR2 SYGVNS. The CDR3 DNA follows: TGTGCCAGCAGCCCTGGGAGGGGGCGCGGGCAGCCCCAGCATTTT. This sequence encodes CASSPGRGRGQPQHF.

This clone was counted once. The chain is built from TRBV4-2 and TRBJ2-5; D uncertain. The tail of the sequence fits TRBJ2-7 better, so the J call may be wrong. Germline-derived CDR1 and CDR2 are LGHNA and YNFKEQ. The CDR3 runs to 15 residues. The CDR3 loop reads CASSQEYPAPYEQYF. CDR3 sequence (DNA): TGTGCCAGCAGCCAAGAGTACCCAGCACCCTACGAGCAGTACTTC.

The chain employs TRBV28 and TRBJ2-5; TRBD2 is a possible D gene (5 bases). Germline-derived CDR1 and CDR2 are MDHEN and SYDVKM. The CDR3 is made up of 15 amino acids. The germline V and J ends were trimmed by 3 bases and 4 bases, with 15 bases remaining between them. The CDR3 sequence: CASSFRGPMGETQYF. The CDR3, as DNA: TGTGCCAGCAGTTTCCGCGGGCCCATGGGAGAGACCCAGTACTTC.

The chain recombines TRBV2 with TRBJ1-2; TRBD1 agrees at 9 bases. Trimming cost V 5 bases and J 4 bases; bases outside gene matches: 14. Germline loops: CDR1 SNHLY, CDR2 FYNNEI. The CDR3 is 17 residues long. In DNA form, the CDR3 reads TGTGCCAGCAGTTTCCCGGGACAGGGCGTCTTTTCCTATGGCTACACCTTC. Encoded protein: CASSFPGQGVFSYGYTF. The full variable domain, in which reference TRBV2 and TRBJ1-2 provide the parts outside the CDR3, is EPEVTQTPSHQVTQMGQEVILRCVPISNHLYFYWYRQILGQKVEFLVSFYNNEISEKSEIFDDQFSVERPDGSNFTLKIRSTKLEDSAMYFCASSFPGQGVFSYGYTFGSGTRLTVV.

The chain carries TRBV6-6 and TRBJ2-5, with 9 positions matching TRBD1. The tail of the sequence fits TRBJ2-7 better, so the J call may be wrong. The CDR3 covers 15 residues. Germline CDR1 MNHNY, CDR2 SVGAGI (reference sequence). The CDR3 loop reads CASSPVDRGSYEQYF. The CDR3 DNA sequence: TGTGCCAGCAGTCCAGTGGACAGGGGATCCTACGAGCAGTACTTC.

The chain joins TRBV5-1 to TRBJ2-3, with a possible D match to TRBD1 (6 bases). Germline CDR1 and CDR2: SGHRS and YFSETQ. This CDR3 region has 16 residues. Trimming shortened V by 4 bases and J by 6 bases, and 21 bases separated the two germline ends. This CDR3 reads CASSLDSIKLWDTQYF. The CDR3 nucleotides are TGCGCCAGCAGCCTGGACAGCATAAAACTCTGGGATACGCAGTATTTT.

The rearrangement links TRBV4-3 to TRBJ2-7, with no clear D. V dropped 2 bases and J dropped 2 bases, with 13 bases sitting between them. Germline V CDR1 and CDR2: LGHNA, YSLEER. This CDR3 comprises 15 residues. The CDR3, as DNA: TGCGCCAGCAGCCAATTTCTGGGGTTAACCTACGAGCAGTACTTC. The encoded protein is CASSQFLGLTYEQYF.

In the case of this clone: The sample has other DNA sequences that encode this CDR3 too. The rearrangement links TRBV7-3 to TRBJ2-2, with D possibly matching TRBD1 (7 bases). CDR1 is SGHTA, CDR2 FQGTGA, per germline. The germline V and J ends were trimmed by 4 bases and 6 bases, with 27 bases remaining between them. The CDR3 has 19 residues. The CDR3 region is CASSSRGRGGEGLAGELFF. Written as DNA, the CDR3 is TGTGCCAGCAGCTCCCGGGGGCGAGGGGGCGAAGGCTTGGCCGGGGAGCTGTTTTTT.